Listed below are T cell receptor beta chains from one sample, sequenced in a study of blood T cell repertoires in COVID-19. Clones were read by immunoSEQ multiplex PCR, and TCRdb kept only the in-frame ones, dropping some. The sample consists of some 350,000 clones, approximately 90% of them appearing once. The material sequenced was peripheral blood. These receptors came from a woman aged 18 to 35 who had recovered from COVID-19. Each CDR3 is given with its conserved first and last residue. The D gene is left open where the match is weak. Some rows mark clone size as missing; the rest say once, few, many or name a class of expanded clone.

cdr3_nt	cdr3_aa	cdr3_length	clone_size	v_call	j_call	d_call
TGTGCCAGCAGTTACGGGCGGGGAGTGGACGCTTTCTTT	CASSYGRGVDAFF	13	.	TRBV6-2/TRBV6-3	TRBJ1-1	.
TGTGCCACCAGCAGAGACCTCCCGGACAGGGATAGCAATCAGCCCCAGCATTTT	CATSRDLPDRDSNQPQHF	18	.	TRBV15	TRBJ1-5	TRBD1
TGCAGCGTTGAATCCCTCGGCGGGGAGCTGTTTTTT	CSVESLGGELFF	12	.	TRBV29-1	TRBJ2-2	.
TGTGCCAGCAGCCAAGAGGGCCAGCCCCAGCATTTT	CASSQEGQPQHF	12	.	TRBV3-1/TRBV3-2	TRBJ1-5	.
TGTGCCAGCAGCTCAACAGGGGAGGCTTCACCCCTCCACTTT	CASSSTGEASPLHF	14	few	TRBV7-2	TRBJ1-6	TRBD1
TGTGCCAGCAGCTTCCTTAGCGGGGATACAGATACGCAGTATTTT	CASSFLSGDTDTQYF	15	.	TRBV5-4	TRBJ2-3	TRBD2
TGTGCCAGCAGCCAAGGGCCGGTTCGCGGGCAGTTCTTC	CASSQGPVRGQFF	13	.	TRBV14	TRBJ2-1	.
TGTGCCAGCAGTCTACGGGACAGGGTGGAGAACACTGAAGCTTTCTTT	CASSLRDRVENTEAFF	16	.	TRBV27	TRBJ1-1	TRBD1
TGTGCCAGCAGGGGGAGGGACTTCTATGGCTACACCTTC	CASRGRDFYGYTF	13	.	TRBV7-8	TRBJ1-2	.
TGTGCCAGCAGTTACTCTCTACTTGGGCTAGCGGGATATGGGGAGACCCAGTACTTC	CASSYSLLGLAGYGETQYF	19	.	TRBV6-2/TRBV6-3	TRBJ2-5	TRBD2
TGTGCCAGCAGGGATGGGACTAGCGGCCTCACCGGGGAGCTGTTTTTT	CASRDGTSGLTGELFF	16	.	TRBV2	TRBJ2-2	TRBD2
TGTGCCAGCAGCTTAGTGTTCGGGGAAGGCACAGATACGCAGTATTTT	CASSLVFGEGTDTQYF	16	once	TRBV11-3	TRBJ2-3	.
TGTGCCAGCAGCCTGCCCGGGAGCGGGAGGGAGGAGACCCAGTACTTC	CASSLPGSGREETQYF	16	.	TRBV5-4	TRBJ2-5	TRBD2
TGTGCCATCAGGGACAGTCTATTGAACACTGAAGCTTTCTTT	CAIRDSLLNTEAFF	14	.	TRBV10-3	TRBJ1-1	.
TGTGCCAGCAGCTGGCGGTACCAAGAGACCCAGTACTTC	CASSWRYQETQYF	13	.	TRBV7-2	TRBJ2-5	.
TGTGCCTGGAGAGCTAGCGGGACCTCCCGGGAGACCCAGTACTTC	CAWRASGTSRETQYF	15	.	TRBV30	TRBJ2-5	TRBD2
TGTGCCAGCAGCCCTCCGGTTTCTCATGAGCAGTTCTTC	CASSPPVSHEQFF	13	.	TRBV7-2	TRBJ2-1	.
TGTGCCAGCAGTGAAGCCGGGCTAGCGGGAGCCTCAATAGAGCAGTTCTTC	CASSEAGLAGASIEQFF	17	.	TRBV2	TRBJ2-1	TRBD2
TGTGCCAGCAGCTTAGGCCTAGCGGGAGGTTCCCATGAGCAGTTCTTC	CASSLGLAGGSHEQFF	16	.	TRBV7-8	TRBJ2-1	TRBD2
TGTGCCTGGGGGACAGGGGAAATAAGGGGCTACACCTTC	CAWGTGEIRGYTF	13	.	TRBV30	TRBJ1-2	TRBD1
TGCGCCAGCAGCCAAGGTTCTAGCGGGAGGCCCGAGACCCAGTACTTC	CASSQGSSGRPETQYF	16	.	TRBV4-3	TRBJ2-5	TRBD2
TGTGCCATCAGGAAAACCGGGACATTGGACACTGAAGCTTTCTTT	CAIRKTGTLDTEAFF	15	once	TRBV10-3	TRBJ1-1	.
TGCGCCAGCAGCTTGGACGGGAGTGGGGCCAACGTCCTGACTTTC	CASSLDGSGANVLTF	15	.	TRBV5-1	TRBJ2-6	.
TGTGCCAGCAGCTCCGAAGTCCAGCGTCACTATGGCTACACCTTC	CASSSEVQRHYGYTF	15	.	TRBV7-9	TRBJ1-2	.
TGTGCCAGCAGCCTACCGACTAGCGGGTATATCCAAGAGACCCAGTACTTC	CASSLPTSGYIQETQYF	17	.	TRBV11-3	TRBJ2-5	TRBD2
TGTGCCAGCAGCCAGGGACTAGCGGGAGTCAATGAGCAGTTCTTC	CASSQGLAGVNEQFF	15	.	TRBV7-2	TRBJ2-1	TRBD2
TGTGCCAGCAGCTTAGCCGCGGGTGGAGCAGATACGCAGTATTTT	CASSLAAGGADTQYF	15	.	TRBV11-3	TRBJ2-3	.
TGTGCCAGCAGCAAAGTTTTATTGACAGCCGAACCCACAGATACGCAGTATTTT	CASSKVLLTAEPTDTQYF	18	.	TRBV21-1	TRBJ2-3	.
TGTGCCAGCAGTTTATTCACTAGCGGGAGTGTAGATACGCAGTATTTT	CASSLFTSGSVDTQYF	16	few	TRBV28	TRBJ2-3	TRBD2
TGTGCCAGCAGTCCGGGTACCCGGCTGAAGGAGCTGTTTTTT	CASSPGTRLKELFF	14	few	TRBV5-6	TRBJ2-2	.
TGCGCCAGCAGCCCGTTAGCGGGAAATGGGCAAGATACGCAGTATTTT	CASSPLAGNGQDTQYF	16	.	TRBV4-3	TRBJ2-3	TRBD2
TGTGCCAGCGCCCGGCGGGAGACCCAGTACTTC	CASARRETQYF	11	.	TRBV3-1/TRBV3-2	TRBJ2-5	.
TGTGCCAGCAGTCAATCCGGGACAGTTCTCTACAATGAGCAGTTCTTC	CASSQSGTVLYNEQFF	16	.	TRBV3-1/TRBV3-2	TRBJ2-1	TRBD1
TGTGCCACCAGCACCTCCCCCAGGTCTAACTATGGCTACACCTTC	CATSTSPRSNYGYTF	15	.	TRBV15	TRBJ1-2	.
TGCGCCAGCGCTGCCCCCGGCGTGGAGGGCACTGAAGCTTTCTTT	CASAAPGVEGTEAFF	15	.	TRBV5-1	TRBJ1-1	.
TGTGCCAGTCATAGGATAGGGGGCCAGACCGGGGAGCTGTTTTTT	CASHRIGGQTGELFF	15	.	TRBV19	TRBJ2-2	TRBD1
TGTGCCAGCTCACCAAGCGGGGACAACAATGAGCAGTTCTTC	CASSPSGDNNEQFF	14	.	TRBV18	TRBJ2-1	.
TGTGCCTGGAGCTTCCTACAGGGAGATGGCTACACCTTC	CAWSFLQGDGYTF	13	once	TRBV30	TRBJ1-2	.
TGTGCCAGCAGCAAATTGGGGAAAAGGACATATAGCAATCAGCCCCAGCATTTT	CASSKLGKRTYSNQPQHF	18	.	TRBV21-1	TRBJ1-5	.
TGTGCCAGCAACCCCCTTAGCGGGAGAGGGGGCAATGAGCAGTTCTTC	CASNPLSGRGGNEQFF	16	.	TRBV2	TRBJ2-1	TRBD2
TGTGCCAGCAGTTCTCGGGAGACCCAGTACTTC	CASSSRETQYF	11	.	TRBV6-2/TRBV6-3	TRBJ2-5	.
TGTGCCAGCACAATAGCGGGGGGTGAGCAGTTCTTC	CASTIAGGEQFF	12	.	TRBV12-3/TRBV12-4	TRBJ2-1	TRBD2
TGTGCCACCAGTGCCGTTCCTAGGAGGGGCTCCTACAATGAGCAGTTCTTC	CATSAVPRRGSYNEQFF	17	.	TRBV24-1	TRBJ2-1	.
TGCGCCAGCAGCCAAGAATGGTCTAGCGGGAGGGCTTACACCGGGGAGCTGTTTTTT	CASSQEWSSGRAYTGELFF	19	.	TRBV4-3	TRBJ2-2	TRBD2
TGTGCCAGCAGCTCGGTCGGGCGGGGACTTGCTGAAGCTTTCTTT	CASSSVGRGLAEAFF	15	.	TRBV5-8	TRBJ1-1	.
TGTGCCAGCAGCTTACTAAGTACCGTACAAGAGACCCAGTACTTC	CASSLLSTVQETQYF	15	.	TRBV11-3	TRBJ2-5	.
TGTGCCAGTAGTATCACGGGGGAGTCCACAGATACGCAGTATTTT	CASSITGESTDTQYF	15	.	TRBV19	TRBJ2-3	.